In its sample, the clone carrying this TCR beta chain was seen a few times. The antigen is unknown. Each TCR beta library was made by quantitative 5'-RACE that incorporated molecular barcodes. TCRdb reprocessed the 5' RACE reads via MiXCR and lists one record per CDR3 protein. Seen here are roughly 120,000 distinct CDR3 sequences, about an eighth observed once, and the top ten hold 2.5% to 3.5%. Trimming cost V 5 bases and J 5 bases, with 15 bases left between them. This CDR3 is 13 amino acids long. Per germline, CDR1 SQVTM and CDR2 ANQGSEA. This sample was included in a study of CD8 T cells in ankylosing spondylitis. Study-level results: Past studies reported some motif variants in reactive arthritis synovial fluid and blood. Peripheral blood held disease-linked clones only at relatively low frequency, and these were CD8+. Reportedly, significant enrichment of disease-linked clones occurred in matched ankylosing spondylitis synovial fluid.

The chain recombines TRBV29-1 with TRBJ2-5; unclear D gene. The source is a female donor with ankylosing spondylitis or in good health (not recorded which). Sequencing input: blood, either unsorted or a sorted T cell fraction (not recorded which). The CDR3 bases are TGCAGCGTTTACATACGACCAAGGGAGACCCAGTACTTC. It codes for CSVYIRPRETQYF.